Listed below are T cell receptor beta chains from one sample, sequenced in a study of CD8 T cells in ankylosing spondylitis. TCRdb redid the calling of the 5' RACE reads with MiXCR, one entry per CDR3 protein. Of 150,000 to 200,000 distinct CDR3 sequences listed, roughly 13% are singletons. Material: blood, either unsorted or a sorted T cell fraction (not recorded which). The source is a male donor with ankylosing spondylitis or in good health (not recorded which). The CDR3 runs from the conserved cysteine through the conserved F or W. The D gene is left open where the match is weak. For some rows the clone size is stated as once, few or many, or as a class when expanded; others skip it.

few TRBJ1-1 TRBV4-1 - TGCGCCAGCACTTTACAGGTCGGGTACACTGAAGCTTTCTTT CASTLQVGYTEAFF
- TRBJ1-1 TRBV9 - TGTGCCAGCAGCGTAGGTGGGGGTGGCACTGAAGCTTTCTTT CASSVGGGGTEAFF
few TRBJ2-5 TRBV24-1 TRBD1 TGTGCCACCAGTGACCGGGACAGGACGGGGACCCAGTACTTC CATSDRDRTGTQYF
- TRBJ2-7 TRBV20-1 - TGCAGTGCTAGCGACCAGGGGATTTGGATTTTCGAGCAGTACTTC CSASDQGIWIFEQYF
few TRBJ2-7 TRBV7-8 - TGTGCCAGCAGCTCCCGACGGGACTACGAGCAGTACTTC CASSSRRDYEQYF
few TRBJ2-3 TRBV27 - TGTGCCAGCAGTTTAGCGGAGCGCACAGATACGCAGTATTTT CASSLAERTDTQYF
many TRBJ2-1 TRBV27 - TGTGCCAGCAGTTTATACTCTTACAATGAGCAGTTCTTC CASSLYSYNEQFF
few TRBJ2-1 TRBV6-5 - TGTGCCAGCAGTTACCCAGGGTGGGGTAATGAGCAGTTCTTC CASSYPGWGNEQFF
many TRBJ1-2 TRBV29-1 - TGCAGCGTTGGGCCTATCGGCTATGGCTACACCTTC CSVGPIGYGYTF
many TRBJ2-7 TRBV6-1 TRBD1 TGTGCCAGCAGTCGGACAGGGGGCGGACCCTACGAGCAGTACTTC CASSRTGGGPYEQYF
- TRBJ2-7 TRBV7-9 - TGTGCCAGCACCTTCCCCCCTTTTTACGAGCAGTACTTC CASTFPPFYEQYF
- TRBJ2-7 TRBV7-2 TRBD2 TGTGCCAGCGCCATGACTAGCCACGAGCAGTACTTC CASAMTSHEQYF
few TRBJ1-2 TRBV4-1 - TGCGCCAGCAGCCAAGAAGGACCTTCCTATGGCTACACCTTC CASSQEGPSYGYTF
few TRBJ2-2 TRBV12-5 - TGTGCTAGTGGTTTGGTTATCACCGGGGAGCTGTTTTTT CASGLVITGELFF
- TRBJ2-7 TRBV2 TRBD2 TGTACCTTCAGCCGCTACGGCCCGGGCGGGAGCTCCTACGAGCAGTACTTC CTFSRYGPGGSSYEQYF
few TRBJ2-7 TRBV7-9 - TGTGCCAGCAGCTCCGCCGGGGAAGAGTACTTC CASSSAGEEYF
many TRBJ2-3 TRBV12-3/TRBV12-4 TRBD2 TGTGCCAGCAGTTCCGGGGGGGATACGCAGTATTTT CASSSGGDTQYF
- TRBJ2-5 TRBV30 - TGTGCCTGGAAACATTCAAACCAAGAGACCCAGTACTTC CAWKHSNQETQYF
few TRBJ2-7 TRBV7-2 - TGTGCCAGCACCTATAACTCCTACGAGCAGTACTTC CASTYNSYEQYF
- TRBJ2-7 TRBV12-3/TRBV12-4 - TGTGCCTTCAGTTTTGGGCCGAGGAGGGTCATCTCCTACGAGCAGTACTTC CAFSFGPRRVISYEQYF
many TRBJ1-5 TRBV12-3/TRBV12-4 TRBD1 TGTGCCAGCAGTCCCGAGGACAGGGGGCTTCAGCCCCAGCATTTT CASSPEDRGLQPQHF
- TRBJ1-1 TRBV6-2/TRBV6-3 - TGTGCCAGCGGACCTTTGCGAGGCACTGAAGCTTTCTTT CASGPLRGTEAFF
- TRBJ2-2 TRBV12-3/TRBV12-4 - TGTGCCAGCAGTTTAGGACAGTACGGGGAGCTGTTTTTT CASSLGQYGELFF
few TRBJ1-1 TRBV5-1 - TGCGCCAGCAGCTCGGACACCGAAGCTTTCTTT CASSSDTEAFF
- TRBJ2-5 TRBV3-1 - TGTGCCAGCAGCCGCTGGGGTTCTCAAGAGACCCAGTACTTC CASSRWGSQETQYF
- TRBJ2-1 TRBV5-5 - TGTGCCAGCAGCTTGGACGGGGGCAACCGGCAAGGGGAGCAGTTCTTC CASSLDGGNRQGEQFF
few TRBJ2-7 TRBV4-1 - TGCGCCAGCAGCCAAGATCCGCCGGGTAGAGCCTACGAGCAGTACTTC CASSQDPPGRAYEQYF
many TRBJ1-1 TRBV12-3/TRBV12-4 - TGTGCCAGCAGTTCCGGGACGGGTGGAACTGAAGCTTTCTTT CASSSGTGGTEAFF
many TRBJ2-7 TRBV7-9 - TGTGCCAGCAGCTCCGGACCTTTGAACAGAAACTACGAGCAGTACTTC CASSSGPLNRNYEQYF
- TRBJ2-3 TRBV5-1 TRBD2 TGCGCCAGCAGCGTTGGACTAGCGGGAGCCGATACGCAGTATTTT CASSVGLAGADTQYF
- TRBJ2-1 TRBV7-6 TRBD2 TGTGCCAGCAGCCAATCGGGACTAGCGGTTTTGTACAATGAGCAGTTCTTC CASSQSGLAVLYNEQFF
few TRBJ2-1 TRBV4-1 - TGCGCCAGCAGCCAAGCCGGCAGGATCAATGAGCAGTTCTTC CASSQAGRINEQFF
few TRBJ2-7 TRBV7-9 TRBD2 TGTGCCAGCACCTTGACTAGCGGGGCGGCCTACGAGCAGTACTTC CASTLTSGAAYEQYF
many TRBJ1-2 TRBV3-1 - TGTGCCAGCAGCCGACACCAGGGCTACACCTTC CASSRHQGYTF
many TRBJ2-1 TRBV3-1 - TGTGCCAGCAGCCAAGTACGGGGGCCCTCCTACAATGAGCAGTTCTTC CASSQVRGPSYNEQFF
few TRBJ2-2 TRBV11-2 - TGTGCCAGCAGCTTAAACAGGGTACTCTTCACCGGGGAGCTGTTTTTT CASSLNRVLFTGELFF
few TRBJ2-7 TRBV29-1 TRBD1 TGCAGCGTTGCCCGGGACAGTTACGAGCAGTACTTC CSVARDSYEQYF
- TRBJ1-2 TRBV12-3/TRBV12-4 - TGTGCCAGCAGTTTAACGGCAGCCAACTATGGCTACACCTTC CASSLTAANYGYTF
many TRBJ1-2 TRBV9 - TGTGCCAGCAGCGCTCACACGTCGAACTATGGCTACACCTTC CASSAHTSNYGYTF
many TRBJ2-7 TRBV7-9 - TGTGCCAGCAGCTTAGTAGTCGAGCAGTACTTC CASSLVVEQYF
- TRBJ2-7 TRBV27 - TGTGCCAGCAGAGAAGATCTGACCTACGAGCAGTACTTC CASREDLTYEQYF
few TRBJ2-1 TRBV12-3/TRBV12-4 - TGTGCCAGCAGTTTAGACTCTGGCTCCTACAATGAGCAGTTCTTC CASSLDSGSYNEQFF
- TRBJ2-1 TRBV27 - TGTGCCAGCGCCACAGGATCCAATTCCTACAATGAGCAGTTCTTC CASATGSNSYNEQFF
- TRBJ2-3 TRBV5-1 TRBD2 TGCGCCAGCAGCCCACCCTGGCCGATAGCGGGGGGACGCACAGATACGCAGTATTTT CASSPPWPIAGGRTDTQYF
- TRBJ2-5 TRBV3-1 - TGTGCCAGCAGCCAAGCGGAAATAGGGGAGGAGACCCAGTACTTC CASSQAEIGEETQYF
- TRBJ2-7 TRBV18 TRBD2 TGTGCCAGCTCACTTTCACGGCCGGGAGGGCCTCCCTACGAGCAGTACTTC CASSLSRPGGPPYEQYF
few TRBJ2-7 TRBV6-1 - TGTGCCAGCAGTGACTGGACCGGGACGGATGCCTACGAGCAGTACTTC CASSDWTGTDAYEQYF
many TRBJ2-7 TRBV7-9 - TGTGCCAGCAGCCAGGAGACGGTCTACGAGCAGTACTTC CASSQETVYEQYF
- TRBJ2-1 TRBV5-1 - TGCGCCAGCACATGGAGGGCGGGCTCCTACAATGAGCAGTTCTTC CASTWRAGSYNEQFF
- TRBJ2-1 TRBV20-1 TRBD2 TGCAGTGCTAGAGATCCAGCGGGAGTCATCAATGAGCAGTTCTTC CSARDPAGVINEQFF
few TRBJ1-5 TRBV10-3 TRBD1 TGTGCCATCAGTGAGGGGACAGGGCCTGATCAGCCCCAGCATTTT CAISEGTGPDQPQHF
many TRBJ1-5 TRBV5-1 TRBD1 TGCGCCAGCAGCTTAGGAGGGGGCAGCAATCAGCCCCAGCATTTT CASSLGGGSNQPQHF
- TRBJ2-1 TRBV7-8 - TGTGCCAGCAGAGAGGGACCAATACCCTACAATGAGCAGTTCTTC CASREGPIPYNEQFF
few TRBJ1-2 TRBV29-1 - TGCAGCATCGACACCTTCTATGGCTACACCTTC CSIDTFYGYTF